Below are 10 T cell receptor beta chains sequenced from a single sample in a study of blood T cell repertoires in COVID-19. The table came from immunoSEQ multiplex PCR; TCRdb's copy has only in-frame clones and leaves some out. The table has approximately 270,000 clones, approximately 85% seen once. The sample was PBMCs or T cells enriched from blood (not recorded which). The receptor source for this set is a woman in her forties or fifties who had recovered from COVID-19.

This clone appeared once. The chain employs TRBV18 and TRBJ2-7; 9 positions agree with TRBD2. CDR1 is KGHSH and CDR2 is LQKENI in the germline V gene. This CDR3 comprises 15 residues. With 2 bases clipped from V and 2 bases from J, the junction kept 4 bases outside the gene matches. The CDR3 DNA sequence: TGTGCCAGCTCACCAGGCTCTAGCGGGACCTACGAGCAGTACTTC. It specifies CASSPGSSGTYEQYF.

The chain links TRBV30 to TRBJ1-1, with D possibly TRBD1 on 6 matching bases. Per germline, CDR1 GTSNPN and CDR2 SVGIG (reference sequence). The CDR3 extends over 15 amino acids. The V end was cut by 5 bases, the J end by 2 bases, with 18 bases between. CDR3 region: CAWWILTRGNTEAFF. The CDR3 coding sequence is TGTGCCTGGTGGATCCTGACCAGGGGAAACACTGAAGCTTTCTTT.

J is TRBJ2-3 and V is TRBV1; TRBD2 was called by the table and not checked on the DNA. TRBV1 corresponds to a pseudogene. This CDR3 is 17 amino acids long. The CDR3 reads CTSSQDGAGGVQDTQYF. CDR3 bases: TGCACCAGCAGCCAAGATGGAGCGGGAGGGGTTCAGGATACGCAGTATTTT.

The J gene is TRBJ1-5, the V gene TRBV27; 8 bases are a match to TRBD1. This CDR3 region has 16 residues. Germline loops: CDR1 MNHEY, CDR2 SMNVEV (reference sequence). V lost 4 bases and J lost 3; bases outside the gene matches: 8. The CDR3 loop is CASSSMQGAANQPQHF. The CDR3 DNA follows: TGTGCCAGCAGTTCGATGCAGGGGGCGGCCAATCAGCCCCAGCATTTT.

This clone was found once. The chain carries TRBV19 and TRBJ2-7, with 8 bases aligning to TRBD1. V lost 5 bases and J lost 2; bases outside the gene matches: 2. The CDR3 runs to 13 residues. The germline V gene has CDR1 LNHDA and CDR2 SQIVND (reference sequence). The CDR3 region has the DNA TGTGCCAGTAGTCCGGGACAGGCCTACGAGCAGTACTTC. Protein: CASSPGQAYEQYF.

The CDR3: CASRRVGGGGMNTEAFF. In DNA, the CDR3 is TGTGCCAGCAGAAGGGTTGGGGGAGGGGGTATGAACACTGAAGCTTTCTTT. The V gene is TRBV2, the J gene TRBJ1-1; TRBD1 might be the D (6 bases). Deletions cut 6 bases from V and 0 bases from J, with 20 bases between. In germline, CDR1 is SNHLY, CDR2 FYNNEI. The CDR3 sequence is 17 residues long.

The gene calls are TRBV29-1 and TRBJ2-1, with TRBD2 identical over 8 bases. Per the germline V gene, CDR1 is SQVTM and CDR2 is ANQGSEA. J was trimmed by 4 bases and V by 5 bases; bases with no gene match: 13. The CDR3 totals 16 residues. In DNA form, the CDR3 reads TGCAGCGTTCCCGCTCAAACTAGCGGACGGTACAATGAGCAGTTCTTC. Translating it yields CSVPAQTSGRYNEQFF.

The V and J genes are TRBV6-4 and TRBJ2-1; D possibly corresponds to TRBD2 (5 bases). The CDR3 totals 17 residues. Germline loops: CDR1 MRHNA, CDR2 SNTAGT. With 6 bases removed from V and 6 bases from J, the gap between germline ends came to 24 bases. The CDR3: CASSLNPGGSPGNEQFF. In DNA, the CDR3 is TGTGCCAGCAGCCTAAACCCCGGCGGGTCGCCCGGCAATGAGCAGTTCTTC.

In nucleotides, the CDR3 is TGTGCCAGCAGCTTGGCGAGCGACGGAGATACGCAGTATTTT. It specifies CASSLASDGDTQYF. The gene calls are TRBV5-6 and TRBJ2-3; D is unclear. The CDR3 length is 14 residues. Deletions cut 0 bases from V and 5 bases from J, with 10 bases between. Germline V gene lookup returns CDR1 SGHDT and CDR2 YYEEEE.

The chain combines TRBV30 with TRBJ2-1, with TRBD1 matching over 10 bases. This CDR3 has 14 residues. The J segment lost 7 bases and the V segment lost 7 bases, leaving 10 bases of the junction unmatched. Germline V gives CDR1 GTSNPN, CDR2 SVGIG (reference sequence). CDR3 loop: CAYYDRGRTNEQFF. CDR3 DNA: TGTGCCTACTACGACAGGGGGCGAACGAATGAGCAGTTCTTC.